Shown below are 27 T cell receptor beta chains from a single sample sequenced in a study of response to subunit inactivated influenza vaccine. TCRdb called the RT-PCR reads again in MiXCR, with one record for every CDR3 protein. The data show 500,000 to 600,000 distinct CDR3 sequences, 10% to 15% seen once. The material sequenced was PBMCs from blood, taken about 40 days after vaccination. The receptors derive from a man aged 50 to 60 who received an inactivated influenza vaccine.

This chain connects TRBV27 to TRBJ1-5, with a tentative D call TRBD1 (6 bases). The V end lost 3 bases, the J end lost 7 bases, and 16 bases lay between the germline ends. This CDR3 comprises 15 residues. CDR1 and CDR2 from the germline V gene are MNHEY and SMNVEV (reference sequence). The DNA of the CDR3 is TGTGCCAGCAGTTTGGCAGGGGCGGGACAACAGCCCCAGCATTTT. It codes for CASSLAGAGQQPQHF.

This clonotype was observed at least ten times. This chain connects TRBV15 to TRBJ2-2, with 7 positions matching TRBD2. This CDR3 is 15 amino acids long. Germline CDR1 and CDR2: LNHNV and YYDKDF (reference sequence). V trimming: 8 bases; J trimming: 2 bases; junction bases outside the gene matches: 8. The CDR3 spells CATLKGGRNTGELFF. The CDR3 DNA sequence: TGTGCCACCCTAAAGGGCGGGAGAAACACCGGGGAGCTGTTTTTT.

This clonotype came up a few times. The rearrangement links TRBV20-1 to TRBJ2-2; D is uncertain. Germline V gives CDR1 DFQATT, CDR2 SNEGSKA (reference sequence). This CDR3 region has 16 residues. V lost 5 bases and J 0 bases, leaving 16 bases between the germline ends. Written as DNA, the CDR3 is TGCAGTGCTCAGTTCATTCAGCCTGCGAACACCGGGGAGCTGTTTTTT. This gives the protein CSAQFIQPANTGELFF.

The J gene is TRBJ1-5, the V gene TRBV28, with D possibly being TRBD1 (5 bases). V was pared by 7 bases and J by 11 bases, with 18 bases between. CDR3 length: 13 amino acids. Germline V CDR1 and CDR2: MDHEN, SYDVKM. The CDR3 here is CASIERGRDSQHF. The CDR3 nucleotides read TGTGCCAGCATCGAAAGGGGACGGGATTCCCAGCATTTT. Based on the CDR3 plus reference TRBV28 and TRBJ1-5, the full variable domain is DVKVTQSSRYLVKRTGEKVFLECVQDMDHENMFWYRQDPGLGLRLIYFSYDVKMKEKGDIPEGYSVSREKKERFSLILESASTNQTSMYLCASIERGRDSQHFGDGTRLSIL.

The chain links TRBV28 to TRBJ2-7; TRBD1 aligns across 7 bases. The CDR3 has 14 residues. Germline V CDR1 and CDR2: MDHEN, SYDVKM. V lost 5 bases and J lost 5; bases outside the gene matches: 9. The CDR3 coding sequence is TGTGCCAGCAGTCCGACAGGGAGCGACCACGAGCAGTACTTC. The encoded protein is CASSPTGSDHEQYF.

Only a few counts were recorded for this clonotype. V and J are TRBV6-1 and TRBJ2-7; 9 nucleotides agree with TRBD1. V lost 7 bases to trimming and J lost 6 bases; unmatched junction nucleotides: 13. This CDR3 is 15 amino acids long. Germline CDR1 reads MNHNS; CDR2 reads SASEGT. CDR3 sequence reads: CASTEAGQGISEQYF. CDR3 DNA sequence: TGTGCCAGCACCGAAGCGGGACAGGGTATAAGCGAGCAGTACTTC.

The chain has TRBV3-1 and TRBJ2-7; D is ambiguous. This CDR3 region has 14 residues. Germline V gene data show CDR1 as LGHDT and CDR2 as YNNKEL (reference sequence). The V gene lost 1 base and the J gene lost 4 bases, with 11 bases spanning the gap. The CDR3 sequence is CASSQARVVYEQYF. The CDR3 DNA is TGTGCCAGCAGCCAAGCTAGGGTAGTGTACGAGCAGTACTTC.

This clonotype was recorded many times. This chain joins TRBV20-1 and TRBJ2-1, with D tentatively TRBD2 (6 bases). The germline V gene encodes CDR1 DFQATT and CDR2 SNEGSKA (reference sequence). Trimming left V 1 base short and J 6 bases short, with 10 bases between. The CDR3 sequence is 13 residues long. The CDR3 is CSARARGGNEQFF. The CDR3 nucleotides are TGCAGTGCTAGAGCGAGGGGAGGCAATGAGCAGTTCTTC.

The rearrangement uses TRBV20-1 and TRBJ1-2; tentative D call: TRBD1 (5 bases). CDR1 and CDR2 from the germline V gene are DFQATT and SNEGSKA (reference sequence). Trimming took 7 bases from V and 4 from J, leaving 10 bases between them. The CDR3 contains 11 residues. The CDR3 is CSGGDGYGYTF. CDR3 nucleotide sequence: TGCAGTGGGGGGGACGGCTATGGCTACACCTTC.

This chain joins TRBV29-1 and TRBJ2-1, with TRBD2 matching 7 bases. CDR1 and CDR2 from the germline V gene are SQVTM and ANQGSEA. Germline trimming cut 8 bases from V and 4 bases from J; bases unmatched to any gene: 8. CDR3 size: 13 residues. In DNA, the CDR3 is TGCAGCTTCTCTAGCGGAGCGTACAATGAGCAGTTCTTC. Amino acid sequence: CSFSSGAYNEQFF.

The chain joins TRBV6-5 to TRBJ1-2; no firm D call. This CDR3 region has 15 residues. Germline V gene data show CDR1 as MNHEY and CDR2 as SVGAGI. Trimming removed 2 bases at V and 4 bases at J, with 14 bases between. CDR3 nucleotides: TGTGCCAGCAGTTACATTGGCAGAGCTACCTATGGCTACACCTTC. As protein: CASSYIGRATYGYTF.

This clonotype was recorded many times. The CDR3 coding sequence is TGTGCCAGCAGATTCCAGGGTACAGATACGCAGTATTTT. Amino acid sequence: CASRFQGTDTQYF. V and J are TRBV6-6 and TRBJ2-3; perhaps TRBD1 as D (5 bases). The CDR3 consists of 13 residues. Trimming took off 6 bases at V and 3 bases at J, with 10 bases between the two ends. CDR1 is MNHNY and CDR2 is SVGAGI in the germline V gene (reference sequence).

A few counts support this clonotype. As DNA, the CDR3 is TGTGCCAGCAATCGGGGTTTTGACGAGCAGTACTTC. Protein product: CASNRGFDEQYF. The chain recombines TRBV7-2 with TRBJ2-7; a possible D gene is TRBD2 (5 bases). Per the germline V gene, CDR1 is SGHTA and CDR2 is FQGNSA. V was cut by 7 bases and J by 5 bases, with 12 bases left in between. The CDR3 runs 12 residues. Full variable domain (rest looked up from reference TRBV7-2 and TRBJ2-7): GAGVSQSPSNKVTEKGKDVELRCDPISGHTALYWYRQSLGQGLEFLIYFQGNSAPDKSGLPSDRFSAERTGGSVSTLTIQRTQQEDSAVYLCASNRGFDEQYFGPGTRLTVT.

V and J are TRBV4-3 and TRBJ2-1; 12 nucleotides match TRBD2. Trimming removed 4 bases from V and 9 bases from J; junction bases left unmatched: 10. This CDR3 is built from 16 residues. Germline CDR1 reads LGHNA; CDR2 reads YSLEER. CDR3 residues: CASSRDSSGRVSEQFF. In DNA form, the CDR3 reads TGCGCCAGCAGCCGAGATTCTAGCGGGAGGGTTAGTGAGCAGTTCTTC.

This clonotype showed up just a few times. The J gene is TRBJ2-2, the V gene TRBV12-3 or TRBV12-4, with D tentatively TRBD1 (5 bases). This CDR3 contains 18 residues. Trimming took 0 bases from V and 2 from J, leaving 16 bases between them. CDR3 coding DNA: TGTGCCAGCAGTTTAGCGCTGGGGCAGGGTGGTAACACCGGGGAGCTGTTTTTT. It codes for CASSLALGQGGNTGELFF.

This clonotype was counted many times. The chain combines TRBV20-1 with TRBJ1-1, with TRBD1 as a possible D gene (5 bases). This CDR3 has 15 amino acids. Looked up from germline, CDR1 is DFQATT and CDR2 is SNEGSKA (reference sequence). Trimming took 3 bases from V and 1 from J, leaving 15 bases between them. This chain's CDR3 is CSASLARAANTEAFF. CDR3 nucleotide sequence: TGCAGTGCTAGTTTGGCCAGGGCCGCGAACACTGAAGCTTTCTTT.

This clonotype was observed a few times. The chain couples TRBV28 to TRBJ2-7, with 7 bases fitting TRBD1. The CDR3 totals 14 residues. V dropped 7 bases and J dropped 1; count of bases not matched to a gene: 7. Looked up from germline, CDR1 is MDHEN and CDR2 is SYDVKM. Here the CDR3 reads CASTQGDRSYEQYF. For the CDR3, the DNA is TGTGCCAGCACCCAGGGGGACAGATCCTACGAGCAGTACTTC.

This clonotype appeared a few times. V usage is TRBV6-6 and J usage is TRBJ1-4; D is possibly TRBD1 (5 bases). Germline CDR1 reads MNHNY; CDR2 reads SVGAGI (reference sequence). This CDR3 has 12 amino acids. V was clipped by 6 bases and J by 5 bases, with 7 bases between them. The CDR3 coding sequence is TGTGCCAGCAGGGCAGGGAATGAAAAACTGTTTTTT. It specifies CASRAGNEKLFF.

This clonotype was picked up a small number of times. CDR3 nucleotide sequence: TGCAGCGCCGAGGGCTGGGAAGAGACCCAGTACTTC. Amino acid sequence: CSAEGWEETQYF. The chain is built from TRBV29-1 and TRBJ2-5; the D gene is possibly TRBD2 (5 bases). The ends were cut back, 7 bases at V and 3 bases at J, with 12 bases in the middle. The CDR3 is 12 residues long. Per the germline V gene, CDR1 is SQVTM and CDR2 is ANQGSEA. Filled out from reference TRBV29-1 and TRBJ2-5, the complete variable domain reads SAVISQKPSRDICQRGTSLTIQCQVDSQVTMMFWYRQQPGQSLTLIATANQGSEATYESGFVIDKFPISRPNLTFSTLTVSNMSPEDSSIYLCSAEGWEETQYFGPGTRLLVL.

The chain uses TRBV12-3 or TRBV12-4 and TRBJ2-4; maybe TRBD2 (5 bases). The V gene lost 6 bases and the J gene lost 8 bases, with 14 bases spanning the gap. The CDR3 extends over 13 amino acids. CDR3: CASRDGLKDIQYF. The CDR3 DNA is TGTGCCAGCAGGGACGGACTTAAAGACATTCAGTACTTC.

This clonotype occurred a few times. This chain connects TRBV5-6 to TRBJ2-7; D gene uncertain. V was shortened by 4 bases and J by 4 bases, with 15 bases between the two germline ends. This CDR3 is 14 amino acids long. Looked up from germline, CDR1 is SGHDT and CDR2 is YYEEEE. CDR3 sequence: CASSRAMADYEQYF. In DNA form, the CDR3 reads TGTGCCAGCAGCAGGGCCATGGCGGATTACGAGCAGTACTTC. The whole variable domain, filled in from reference TRBV5-6 and TRBJ2-7, reads DAGVTQSPTHLIKTRGQQVTLRCSPKSGHDTVSWYQQALGQGPQFIFQYYEEEERQRGNFPDRFSGHQFPNYSSELNVNALLLGDSALYLCASSRAMADYEQYFGPGTRLTVT.

The V gene is TRBV6-1, the J gene TRBJ1-1; D unclear. The germline V and J ends were trimmed by 7 bases and 1 base, with 13 bases remaining between them. From germline, CDR1 is MNHNS and CDR2 SASEGT. The CDR3 runs to 14 residues. CDR3 nucleotides: TGTGCCAGCATCCCTCAGTCAGCGAACACTGAAGCTTTCTTT. Translated: CASIPQSANTEAFF.

The genes are TRBV7-8 and TRBJ1-2; TRBD1 might be the D (5 bases). The V and J ends lost 1 base and 0 bases respectively, with 15 bases between them. The CDR3 has 17 amino acids. Germline V gives CDR1 SGHVS, CDR2 FQNEAQ. The CDR3 coding sequence is TGTGCCAGCAGCTTAGATGCTTGGGGCAGTCCTAACTATGGCTACACCTTC. Protein: CASSLDAWGSPNYGYTF.

The chain joins TRBV5-1 to TRBJ1-6; D gene unclear. Germline V gives CDR1 SGHRS, CDR2 YFSETQ. The length of the CDR3 is 15 residues. Trimming took off 1 base at V and 10 bases at J, with 15 bases between the two ends. CDR3 sequence (DNA): TGCGCCAGCAGCTTGTCGGGTCCGACGTACTCACCCCTCCACTTT. Translated: CASSLSGPTYSPLHF.

This clonotype has just a few counts. The genes are TRBV4-2 and TRBJ1-5, with D possibly being TRBD1 (5 bases). From germline, CDR1 is LGHNA and CDR2 YNFKEQ. V dropped 0 bases and J dropped 6 bases, with 15 bases sitting between them. The CDR3 length is 16 residues. The CDR3, as DNA: TGTGCCAGCAGCCAAGATGTTGGACAAAACCGTCAGCCCCAGCATTTT. Translating gives CASSQDVGQNRQPQHF.

This clonotype was seen at least ten times. This rearrangement joins TRBV7-2 to TRBJ2-3; 7 bases agree with TRBD1. CDR1 SGHTA and CDR2 FQGNSA come from the germline V gene. The CDR3 runs to 14 residues. Unmatched junction bases numbered 8, after V lost 5 bases and J lost 6 bases. The CDR3 nucleotides are TGTGCCAGCAGCCTCGACAGGGCTGCCGATACGCAGTATTTT. The encoded protein is CASSLDRAADTQYF.

This clonotype was counted a few times. The chain combines TRBV5-1 with TRBJ2-7, with TRBD2 as a possible D gene (5 bases). Trimming shortened V by 3 bases and J by 0 bases, and 10 bases separated the two germline ends. The germline V gene has CDR1 SGHRS and CDR2 YFSETQ. CDR3 size: 14 residues. CDR3 amino acids: CASSSSSGSYEQYF. For the CDR3, the DNA is TGCGCCAGCAGCTCTTCAAGCGGCTCCTACGAGCAGTACTTC.